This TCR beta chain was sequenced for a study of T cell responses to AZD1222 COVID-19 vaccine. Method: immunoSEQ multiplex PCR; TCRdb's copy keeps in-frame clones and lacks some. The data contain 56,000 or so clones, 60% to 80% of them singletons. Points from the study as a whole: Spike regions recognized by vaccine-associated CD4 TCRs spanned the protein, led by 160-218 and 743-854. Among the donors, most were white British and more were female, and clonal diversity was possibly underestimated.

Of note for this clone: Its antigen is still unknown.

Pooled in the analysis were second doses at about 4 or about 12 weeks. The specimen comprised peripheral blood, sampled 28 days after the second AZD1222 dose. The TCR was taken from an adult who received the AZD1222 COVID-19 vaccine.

This CDR3 reads CASSMGTSGSDEQFF. CDR3 bases: TGTGCCAGCAGCATGGGGACTAGCGGGAGTGATGAGCAGTTCTTC. This rearrangement joins TRBV7-3 to TRBJ2-1; 14 bases line up with TRBD2. The length of the CDR3 is 15 residues. After removal of 5 bases from V and 8 bases from J, the junction contained 5 bases not matched to a gene. Per the germline V gene, CDR1 is SGHTA and CDR2 is FQGTGA.